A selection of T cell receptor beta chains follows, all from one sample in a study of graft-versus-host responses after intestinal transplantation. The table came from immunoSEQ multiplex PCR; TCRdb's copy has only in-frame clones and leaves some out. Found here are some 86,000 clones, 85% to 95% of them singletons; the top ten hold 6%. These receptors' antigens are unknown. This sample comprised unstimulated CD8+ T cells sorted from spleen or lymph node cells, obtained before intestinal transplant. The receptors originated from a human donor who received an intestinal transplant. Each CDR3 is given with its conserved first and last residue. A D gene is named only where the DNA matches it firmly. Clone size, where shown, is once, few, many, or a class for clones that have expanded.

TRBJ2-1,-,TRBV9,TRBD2,CASSVVSGGLLSYNEQFF,TGTGCCAGCAGCGTAGTAAGCGGGGGGCTTCTCTCCTACAATGAGCAGTTCTTC
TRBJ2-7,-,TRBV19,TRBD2,CASGGLGDEQYF,TGTGCCAGTGGGGGACTAGGAGACGAGCAGTACTTC
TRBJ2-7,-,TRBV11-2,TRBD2,CASSSTTSGEHEQYF,TGTGCCAGCAGCTCCACGACTAGCGGGGAACACGAGCAGTACTTC
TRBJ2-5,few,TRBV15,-,CATSRGHLQETQYF,TGTGCCACCAGCAGGGGACACCTCCAAGAGACCCAGTACTTC
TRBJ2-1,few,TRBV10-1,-,CASSERNEQFF,TGCGCCAGCAGTGAAAGAAATGAGCAGTTCTTC
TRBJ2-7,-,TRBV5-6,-,CASSLGVGVSEQYF,TGTGCCAGCAGCTTGGGAGTGGGGGTAAGTGAGCAGTACTTC
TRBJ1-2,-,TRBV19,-,CASSGEGSGYGYTF,TGTGCCAGTAGTGGGGAGGGATCCGGCTATGGCTACACCTTC
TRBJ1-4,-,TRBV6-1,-,CASSEPAPAANEKLFF,TGTGCCAGCAGTGAACCAGCCCCTGCAGCTAATGAAAAACTGTTTTTT
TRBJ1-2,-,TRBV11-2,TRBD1,CASSLDGQGRNGYTF,TGTGCCAGCAGCTTAGATGGACAGGGGAGGAATGGCTACACCTTC
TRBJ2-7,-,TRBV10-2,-,CASSELSGFSYEQYF,TGCGCCAGCAGTGAGCTATCGGGGTTTAGTTACGAGCAGTACTTC
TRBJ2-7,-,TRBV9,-,CASSVEGEDYEQYF,TGTGCCAGCAGCGTAGAAGGGGAGGACTACGAGCAGTACTTC
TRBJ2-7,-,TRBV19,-,CASSIGWGWRYEQYF,TGTGCCAGTAGTATAGGTTGGGGATGGCGCTACGAGCAGTACTTC
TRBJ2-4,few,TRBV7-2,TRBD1,CASSFRDSLAKNIQYF,TGTGCCAGCAGCTTCCGGGACAGCTTAGCCAAAAACATTCAGTACTTC
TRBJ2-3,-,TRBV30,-,CAWDPGASLDWRITDTQYF,TGTGCCTGGGACCCTGGGGCCTCCCTCGATTGGCGGATCACAGATACGCAGTATTTT
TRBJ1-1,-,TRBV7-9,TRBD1,CASSPVGQVVATEAFF,TGTGCCAGCAGCCCAGTGGGACAGGTGGTCGCGACTGAAGCTTTCTTT
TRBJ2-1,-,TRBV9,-,CASSVNGGNEQFF,TGTGCCAGCAGCGTAAATGGGGGGAATGAGCAGTTCTTC
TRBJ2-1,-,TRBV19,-,CASSMGDSSYNEQFF,TGTGCCAGTAGTATGGGGGATAGCTCCTACAATGAGCAGTTCTTC
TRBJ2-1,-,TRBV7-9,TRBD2,CASTISGKRGNEQFF,TGTGCCAGCACCATTAGCGGGAAAAGAGGCAATGAGCAGTTCTTC
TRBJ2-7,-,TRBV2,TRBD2,CAGTSGRRAYEQYF,TGTGCCGGGACTAGCGGAAGAAGGGCCTACGAGCAGTACTTC
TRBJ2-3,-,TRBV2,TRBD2,CASALAGGSSTDTQYF,TGTGCCAGCGCGCTAGCGGGGGGGTCTAGCACAGATACGCAGTATTTT
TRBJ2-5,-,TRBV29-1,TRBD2,CSARFPGLGVGETQYF,TGCAGCGCTCGTTTCCCGGGACTAGGGGTCGGTGAGACCCAGTACTTC
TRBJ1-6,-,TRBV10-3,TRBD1,CAISESGQGWQNNSPLHF,TGTGCCATCAGTGAGTCGGGACAGGGGTGGCAGAATAATTCACCCCTCCACTTT
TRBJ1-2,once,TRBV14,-,CASSQEAGPHGYTF,TGTGCCAGCAGCCAAGAGGCAGGCCCCCATGGCTACACCTTC
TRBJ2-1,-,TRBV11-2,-,CASSGAYNEQFF,TGTGCCAGCAGCGGAGCGTACAATGAGCAGTTCTTC
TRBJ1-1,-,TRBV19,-,CASRWGMGMNTEAFF,TGTGCCAGTAGGTGGGGGATGGGCATGAACACTGAAGCTTTCTTT
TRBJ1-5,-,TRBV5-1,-,CASSLSINQPQHF,TGCGCCAGCAGCTTGTCCATCAATCAGCCCCAGCATTTT
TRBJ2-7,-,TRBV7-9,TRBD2,CASSLPAEGTSGTYEQYF,TGTGCCAGCAGCTTACCTGCTGAGGGGACTAGCGGGACCTACGAGCAGTACTTC
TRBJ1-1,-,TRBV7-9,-,CASSPPQEDTEAFF,TGTGCCAGCAGCCCCCCCCAAGAGGACACTGAAGCTTTCTTT
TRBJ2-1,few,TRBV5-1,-,CASSLGWGGDEQFF,TGCGCCAGCAGCTTGGGATGGGGGGGCGATGAGCAGTTCTTC
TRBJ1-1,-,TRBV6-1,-,CASSDWTGTEAFF,TGTGCCAGCAGTGATTGGACCGGCACTGAAGCTTTCTTT
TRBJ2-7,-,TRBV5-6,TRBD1,CASSTGQGREQYF,TGTGCCAGCAGCACGGGACAGGGGCGTGAGCAGTACTTC
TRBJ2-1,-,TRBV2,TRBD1,CASWSLDRGNEQFF,TGTGCCAGCTGGAGCCTGGACAGGGGCAATGAGCAGTTCTTC
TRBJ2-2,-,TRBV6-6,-,CASSYIVAGELFF,TGTGCCAGCAGTTACATCGTGGCCGGGGAGCTGTTTTTT
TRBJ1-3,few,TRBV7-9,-,CASSPGPRNTIYF,TGTGCCAGCAGCCCGGGACCCCGAAACACCATATATTTT
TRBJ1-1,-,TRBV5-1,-,CASSLPGERNTEAFF,TGCGCCAGCAGCTTGCCAGGGGAGAGAAACACTGAAGCTTTCTTT
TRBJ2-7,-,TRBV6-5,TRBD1,CASSTGQAFYEQYF,TGTGCCAGCAGTACGGGACAGGCATTCTACGAGCAGTACTTC
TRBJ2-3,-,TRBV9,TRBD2,CASSTGTIASTDTQYF,TGTGCCAGCAGCACCGGGACTATTGCTAGCACAGATACGCAGTATTTT
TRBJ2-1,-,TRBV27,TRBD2,CASRQGTVGLAGILEQFF,TGTGCCAGCAGACAAGGGACAGTTGGACTAGCGGGAATCCTTGAGCAGTTCTTC
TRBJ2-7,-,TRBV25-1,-,CASSERTIHEQYF,TGTGCCAGCAGTGAAAGGACAATCCACGAGCAGTACTTC
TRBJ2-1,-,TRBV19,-,CASSPLFFGYNEQFF,TGTGCCAGTAGTCCACTATTCTTCGGGTACAATGAGCAGTTCTTC
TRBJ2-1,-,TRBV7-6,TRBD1,CASSPAHLDRDDNEQFF,TGTGCCAGCAGCCCAGCTCATCTGGACAGGGATGACAATGAGCAGTTCTTC
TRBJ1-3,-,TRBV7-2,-,CASSLEGWEVGNTIYF,TGTGCCAGCAGCTTAGAGGGGTGGGAGGTCGGAAACACCATATATTTT
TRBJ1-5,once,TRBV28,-,CASRRAFKGQPQHF,TGTGCCAGCAGGCGGGCCTTTAAGGGACAGCCCCAGCATTTT
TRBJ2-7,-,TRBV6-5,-,CASSYRSDSYEQYF,TGTGCCAGCAGTTATAGGTCGGATTCCTACGAGCAGTACTTC
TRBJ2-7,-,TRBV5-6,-,CASSLSHEQYF,TGTGCCAGCAGCTTGTCCCACGAGCAGTACTTC
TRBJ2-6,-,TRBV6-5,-,CASRAVSGANVLTF,TGTGCCAGCAGAGCAGTATCTGGGGCCAACGTCCTGACTTTC
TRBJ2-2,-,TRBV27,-,CASMTIPFTGELFF,TGTGCCAGCATGACTATACCGTTCACCGGGGAGCTGTTTTTT
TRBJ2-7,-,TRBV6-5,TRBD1,CASSGTGGFHEQYF,TGTGCCAGCTCCGGGACAGGGGGATTCCACGAGCAGTACTTC
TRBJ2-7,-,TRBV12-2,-,CARASGTGIGEQYF,TGTGCAAGGGCCTCCGGGACAGGGATCGGAGAGCAGTACTTC
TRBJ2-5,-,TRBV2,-,CASSVSRVMVQETQYF,TGTGCCAGCAGTGTTTCCAGGGTGATGGTTCAAGAGACCCAGTACTTC
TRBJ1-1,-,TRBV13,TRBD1,CASSSTGTGNTEAFF,TGTGCCAGCAGCTCTACCGGGACAGGAAACACTGAAGCTTTCTTT
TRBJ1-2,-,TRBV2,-,CASRGAAGYTF,TGTGCCAGCAGAGGTGCAGCTGGCTACACCTTC
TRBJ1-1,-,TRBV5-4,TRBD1,CASSSGQGAEAFF,TGTGCCAGCAGCTCAGGACAGGGCGCAGAAGCTTTCTTT
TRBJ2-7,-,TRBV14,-,CASSQGAGLGYEQYF,TGTGCCAGCAGCCAGGGGGCAGGACTAGGGTACGAGCAGTACTTC